These 18 T cell receptor beta chains came from one sample sequenced in a study of Tregs in tolerant kidney transplant recipients. The nonmyeloablative bone marrow transplants came from related graft donors, with transient mixed chimerism. Profiled with immunoSEQ multiplex PCR; TCRdb holds only in-frame clones, not every one. The sample records 50,000 or so clones, approximately 90% being singletons. The sample consisted of CD8+ T cells from blood (PBMCs), taken 12 months after the transplant. These receptors all stem from a human patient who received a combined kidney and bone marrow transplant. Some T cells may be the graft donor's.

V and J are TRBV30 and TRBJ2-3, with 8 bases fitting TRBD2. The germline V gene has CDR1 GTSNPN and CDR2 SVGIG (reference sequence). This CDR3 has 14 residues. With V trimmed by 2 bases and J by 4 bases, 5 bases remained unmatched. CDR3 protein: CAWSWAGGPDTQYF. In nucleotides, the CDR3 is TGTGCCTGGAGTTGGGCGGGAGGTCCAGATACGCAGTATTTT.

This chain links TRBV7-3 with TRBJ1-1, with D possibly TRBD1 on 5 matching bases. The CDR3 length is 14 residues. Trimming cost V 6 bases and J 1 base, with 12 bases left between them. The V gene's germline CDR1 is SGHTA and CDR2 FQGTGA. CDR3 residues: CASRPGQSNTEAFF. DNA of the CDR3: TGTGCCAGCAGGCCCGGACAATCGAACACTGAAGCTTTCTTT.

This clone was seen just once. The junction differs from germline at one of its ends, possibly a read error. The chain carries TRBV6-5 and TRBJ2-7; D not certain. Germline loops: CDR1 MNHEY, CDR2 SVGAGI. This CDR3 comprises 12 residues. CDR3 coding DNA: TGTGCCAGCAGTGACTCCGTCTACGAGCAGTACTTC. It is translated as CASSDSVYEQYF.

The V gene is TRBV13, the J gene TRBJ2-4; TRBD2 matches 8 bases. CDR1 is PRHDT and CDR2 is FYEKMQ in the germline V gene (reference sequence). The CDR3 contains 18 residues. Germline trimming cut 5 bases from V and 0 bases from J; bases unmatched to any gene: 12. The CDR3 coding sequence is TGTGCCAGCAGCCAAGGAACGTTCGGGAGGGGAGCCAAAAACATTCAGTACTTC. It yields the protein CASSQGTFGRGAKNIQYF.

This chain connects TRBV9 to TRBJ1-3; possible D gene TRBD1, 5 bases. Germline V gene lookup returns CDR1 SGDLS and CDR2 YYNGEE. Deletions cut 0 bases from V and 0 bases from J, with 16 bases between. The CDR3 totals 18 residues. The CDR3 region has the DNA TGTGCCAGCAGCGTAGCGCGCGACAGTGGGGTCTCTGGAAACACCATATATTTT. Encoded protein: CASSVARDSGVSGNTIYF.

The chain recombines TRBV6-5 with TRBJ2-1; 9 bases agree with TRBD2. The CDR3 has 15 amino acids. Trimming cost V 2 bases and J 9 bases; bases outside gene matches: 8. CDR1 MNHEY and CDR2 SVGAGI come from the germline V gene. The CDR3 sequence: CASSYSTGREGEQFF. The CDR3 nucleotides read TGTGCCAGCAGTTACAGTACGGGGCGGGAGGGTGAGCAGTTCTTC.

This chain uses TRBV5-4 with TRBJ2-7, with 8 bases aligning to TRBD1. In germline, CDR1 is SGHNT, CDR2 YYREEE (reference sequence). The CDR3 is made up of 14 amino acids. V trimming: 4 bases; J trimming: 3 bases; junction bases outside the gene matches: 6. CDR3 DNA: TGTGCCAGCAGCCACCGGGACAGGAACTACGAGCAGTACTTC. As protein: CASSHRDRNYEQYF.

The chain carries TRBV7-2 and TRBJ2-5, with D perhaps matching TRBD1 (6 bases). Germline V gene sequence: CDR1 SGHTA, CDR2 FQGNSA. The CDR3 covers 15 residues. Deletions cut 1 base from V and 4 bases from J, with 13 bases between. This chain's CDR3 is CASSLVGTIGETQYF. CDR3 DNA sequence: TGTGCCAGCAGCTTAGTAGGGACAATTGGAGAGACCCAGTACTTC.

The chain has TRBV4-1 and TRBJ2-1; D may be TRBD2 (5 bases). The V gene lost 0 bases and the J gene lost 8 bases, with 14 bases spanning the gap. This CDR3 has 15 amino acids. CDR1 and CDR2 (germline): MGHRA, YSYEKL. CDR3 residues: CASSQDGLVWDEQFF. The CDR3 region has the DNA TGCGCCAGCAGCCAAGACGGACTGGTTTGGGATGAGCAGTTCTTC.

The rearrangement uses TRBV7-9 and TRBJ2-3, with TRBD2 matching over 7 bases. Germline values: CDR1 SEHNR, CDR2 FQNEAQ (reference sequence). Germline trimming cut 5 bases from V and 5 bases from J; bases unmatched to any gene: 4. The CDR3 spans 13 residues. As DNA, the CDR3 is TGTGCCAGCAGCCCCGGACTAGTAGATACGCAGTATTTT. Translated, it gives CASSPGLVDTQYF.

The chain employs TRBV9 and TRBJ1-6, with 8 bases aligning to TRBD1. Losses at the gene ends were 7 bases for V and 7 bases for J; bases not matched to a gene: 7. The CDR3 spans 14 residues. Germline V gene data show CDR1 as SGDLS and CDR2 as YYNGEE. Here the CDR3 DNA reads TGTGCCAGCGGGGGGACAGGCCTAAATTCACCCCTCCACTTT. This encodes CASGGTGLNSPLHF. Using reference TRBV9 and TRBJ1-6 for the parts outside the CDR3, the full variable domain is DSGVTQTPKHLITATGQRVTLRCSPRSGDLSVYWYQQSLDQGLQFLIQYYNGEERAKGNILERFSAQQFPDLHSELNLSSLELGDSALYFCASGGTGLNSPLHFGNGTRLTVT.

This clone has a single count. J is TRBJ1-6 and V is TRBV5-6; 10 positions agree with TRBD1. V shed 3 bases, J shed 7 bases, and the junction held 1 base outside the gene matches. Germline lookup yields CDR1 SGHDT and CDR2 YYEEEE. The CDR3 sequence is 14 residues long. CDR3: CASSWDRGNSPLHF. For the CDR3, the DNA is TGTGCCAGCAGCTGGGACAGGGGAAATTCACCCCTCCACTTT. The full variable domain, its missing parts supplied by reference TRBV5-6 and TRBJ1-6, is DAGVTQSPTHLIKTRGQQVTLRCSPKSGHDTVSWYQQALGQGPQFIFQYYEEEERQRGNFPDRFSGHQFPNYSSELNVNALLLGDSALYLCASSWDRGNSPLHFGNGTRLTVT.

This clone was seen more than once but under ten times. The chain has TRBV15 and TRBJ1-4, with TRBD1 identical over 7 bases. The CDR3 has 16 residues. V shed 4 bases, J shed 8 bases, and the junction held 13 bases outside the gene matches. Germline CDR1 LNHNV, CDR2 YYDKDF (reference sequence). CDR3 loop: CATSTNRDRLGEKLFF. The DNA for the CDR3 is TGTGCCACCAGCACTAACCGGGACAGACTCGGCGAAAAACTGTTTTTT.

V usage is TRBV29-1 and J usage is TRBJ2-3; D perhaps matches TRBD2 (5 bases). The CDR3 totals 15 residues. CDR1 is SQVTM and CDR2 is ANQGSEA in the germline V gene. Trimming pared 4 bases from V and 0 bases from J, leaving 14 bases between. CDR3 region: CSVAALDPSTDTQYF. The CDR3, as DNA: TGCAGCGTTGCTGCACTAGATCCTAGCACAGATACGCAGTATTTT.

The chain employs TRBV9 and TRBJ2-2; 12 nucleotides align to TRBD2. The CDR3 is 17 amino acids. V dropped 3 bases and J dropped 5; count of bases not matched to a gene: 8. The V gene's germline CDR1 is SGDLS and CDR2 YYNGEE. The CDR3 loop is CASSAGLAGTQTGELFF. In DNA form, the CDR3 reads TGTGCCAGCAGCGCGGGACTAGCGGGTACCCAAACCGGGGAGCTGTTTTTT.

The V and J genes are TRBV19 and TRBJ1-6; weak D call: TRBD1 (6 bases). Per germline, CDR1 LNHDA and CDR2 SQIVND (reference sequence). V was pared by 3 bases and J by 6 bases, with 9 bases between. The CDR3 has 14 residues. CDR3 sequence (DNA): TGTGCCAGTAGTATGGGAGGGGGTAATTCACCCCTCCACTTT. It specifies CASSMGGGNSPLHF.

This clone was seen a single time. This chain joins TRBV30 and TRBJ2-5; D is uncertain. Germline CDR1 and CDR2: GTSNPN and SVGIG (reference sequence). CDR3 length: 15 residues. Trimming removed 4 bases from V and 1 base from J, with 16 bases in between. The DNA for the CDR3 is TGTGCCTGGACCAACTCAGACATACTCCAAGAGACCCAGTACTTC. It translates to CAWTNSDILQETQYF.

The rearrangement uses TRBV7-9 and TRBJ2-7; 7 nucleotides align to TRBD1. Germline trimming cut 5 bases from V and 6 bases from J; bases unmatched to any gene: 10. The CDR3 is 14 amino acids. Germline CDR1 reads SEHNR; CDR2 reads FQNEAQ (reference sequence). CDR3 region: CASSRPGQLFEQYF. For the CDR3, the DNA is TGTGCCAGCAGCCGACCGGGACAGTTGTTCGAGCAGTACTTC.